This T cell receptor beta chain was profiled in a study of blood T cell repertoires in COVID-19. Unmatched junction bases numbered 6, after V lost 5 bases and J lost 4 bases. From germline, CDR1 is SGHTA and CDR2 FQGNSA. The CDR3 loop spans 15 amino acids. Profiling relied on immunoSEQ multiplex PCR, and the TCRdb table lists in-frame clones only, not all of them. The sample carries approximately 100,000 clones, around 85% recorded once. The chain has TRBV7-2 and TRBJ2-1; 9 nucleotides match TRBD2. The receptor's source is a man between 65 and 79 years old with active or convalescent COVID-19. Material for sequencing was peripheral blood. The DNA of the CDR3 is TGTGCCAGCAGCCTAGGGACTAGCAGGTACAATGAGCAGTTCTTC. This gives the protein CASSLGTSRYNEQFF.